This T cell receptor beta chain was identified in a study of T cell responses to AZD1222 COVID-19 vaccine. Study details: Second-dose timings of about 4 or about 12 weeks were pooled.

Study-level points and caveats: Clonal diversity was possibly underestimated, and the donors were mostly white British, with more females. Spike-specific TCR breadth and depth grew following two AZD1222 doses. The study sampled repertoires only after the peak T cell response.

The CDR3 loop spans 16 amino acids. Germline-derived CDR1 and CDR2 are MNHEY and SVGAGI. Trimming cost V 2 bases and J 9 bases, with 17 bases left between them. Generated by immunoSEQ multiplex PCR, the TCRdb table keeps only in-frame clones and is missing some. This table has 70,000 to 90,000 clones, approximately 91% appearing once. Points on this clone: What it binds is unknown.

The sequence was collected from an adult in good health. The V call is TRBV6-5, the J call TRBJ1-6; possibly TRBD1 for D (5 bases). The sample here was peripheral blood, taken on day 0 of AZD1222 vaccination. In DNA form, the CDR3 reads TGTGCCAGCAGTTACGAGACAGAGCCTTACTTTTCACCCCTCCACTTT. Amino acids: CASSYETEPYFSPLHF.